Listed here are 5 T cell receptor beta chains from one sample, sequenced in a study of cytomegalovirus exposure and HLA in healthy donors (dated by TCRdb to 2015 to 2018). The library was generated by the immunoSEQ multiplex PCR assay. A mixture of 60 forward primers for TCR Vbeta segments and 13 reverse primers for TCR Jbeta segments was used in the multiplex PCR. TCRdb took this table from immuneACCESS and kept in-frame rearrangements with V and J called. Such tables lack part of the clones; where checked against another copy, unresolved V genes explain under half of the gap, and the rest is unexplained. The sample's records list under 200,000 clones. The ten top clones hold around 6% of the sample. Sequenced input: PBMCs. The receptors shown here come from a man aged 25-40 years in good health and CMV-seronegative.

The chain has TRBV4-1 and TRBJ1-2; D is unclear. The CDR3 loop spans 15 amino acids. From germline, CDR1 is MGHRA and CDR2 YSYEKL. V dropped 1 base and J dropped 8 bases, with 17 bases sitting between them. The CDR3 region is CASSQARAGPGGYTF. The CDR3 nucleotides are TGCGCCAGCAGCCAAGCTCGGGCGGGCCCTGGGGGCTACACCTTC.

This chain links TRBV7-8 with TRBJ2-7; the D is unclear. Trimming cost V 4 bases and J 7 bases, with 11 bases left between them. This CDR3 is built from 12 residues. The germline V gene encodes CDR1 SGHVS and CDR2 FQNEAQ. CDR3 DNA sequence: TGTGCCAGCAGCTCCCGCCCTCAGGAGCAGTACTTC. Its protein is CASSSRPQEQYF.

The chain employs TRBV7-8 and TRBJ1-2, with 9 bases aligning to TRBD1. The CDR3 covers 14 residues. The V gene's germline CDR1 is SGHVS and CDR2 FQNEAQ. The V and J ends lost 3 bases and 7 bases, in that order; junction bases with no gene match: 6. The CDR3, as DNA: TGTGCCAGCAGCTTCCCGGGACAGGGCGGTGGCTACACCTTC. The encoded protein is CASSFPGQGGGYTF.

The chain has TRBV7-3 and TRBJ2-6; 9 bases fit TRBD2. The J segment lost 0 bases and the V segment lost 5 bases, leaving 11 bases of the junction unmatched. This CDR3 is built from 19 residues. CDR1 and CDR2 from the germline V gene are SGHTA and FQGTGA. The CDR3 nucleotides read TGTGCCAGCAGCCCCCCGGGACTAGCAGATAACTCTGGGGCCAACGTCCTGACTTTC. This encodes CASSPPGLADNSGANVLTF. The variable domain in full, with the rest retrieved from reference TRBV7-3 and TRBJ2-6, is GAGVSQTPSNKVTEKGKYVELRCDPISGHTALYWYRQSLGQGPEFLIYFQGTGAADDSGLPNDRFFAVRPEGSVSTLKIQRTERGDSAVYLCASSPPGLADNSGANVLTFGAGSRLTVL.

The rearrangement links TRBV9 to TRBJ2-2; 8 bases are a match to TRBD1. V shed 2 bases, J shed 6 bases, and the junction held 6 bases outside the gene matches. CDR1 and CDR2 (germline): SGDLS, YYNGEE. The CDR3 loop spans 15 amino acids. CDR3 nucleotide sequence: TGTGCCAGCAGCGTCTCAGGACAGGGCGCCGGGGAGCTGTTTTTT. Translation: CASSVSGQGAGELFF. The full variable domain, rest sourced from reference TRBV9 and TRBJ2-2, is DSGVTQTPKHLITATGQRVTLRCSPRSGDLSVYWYQQSLDQGLQFLIQYYNGEERAKGNILERFSAQQFPDLHSELNLSSLELGDSALYFCASSVSGQGAGELFFGEGSRLTVL.